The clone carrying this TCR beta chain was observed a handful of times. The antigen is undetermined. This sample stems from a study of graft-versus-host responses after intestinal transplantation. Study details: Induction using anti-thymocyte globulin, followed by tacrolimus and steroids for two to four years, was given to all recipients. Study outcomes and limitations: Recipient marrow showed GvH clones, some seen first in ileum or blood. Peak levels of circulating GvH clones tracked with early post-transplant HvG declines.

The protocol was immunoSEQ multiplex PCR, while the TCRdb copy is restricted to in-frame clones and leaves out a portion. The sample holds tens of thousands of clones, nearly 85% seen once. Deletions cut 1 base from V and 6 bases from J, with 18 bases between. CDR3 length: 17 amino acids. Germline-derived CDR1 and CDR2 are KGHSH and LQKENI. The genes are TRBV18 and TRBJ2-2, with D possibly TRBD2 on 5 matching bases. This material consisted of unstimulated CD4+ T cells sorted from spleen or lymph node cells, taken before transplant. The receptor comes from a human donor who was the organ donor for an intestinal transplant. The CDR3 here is CASSPQPTGGPAGELFF. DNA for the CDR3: TGTGCCAGCTCACCACAACCGACCGGAGGACCGGCCGGGGAGCTGTTTTTT. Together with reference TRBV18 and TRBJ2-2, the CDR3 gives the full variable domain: NAGVMQNPRHLVRRRGQEARLRCSPMKGHSHVYWYRQLPEEGLKFMVYLQKENIIDESGMPKERFSAEFPKEGPSILRIQQVVRGDSAAYFCASSPQPTGGPAGELFFGEGSRLTVL.